These T cell receptor beta chains were read from a single sample in a study of blood T cell repertoires in COVID-19. Sequenced by immunoSEQ multiplex PCR; TCRdb stores in-frame clones only, minus some. This table has approximately 150,000 clones, 75% to 90% appearing once. Sequenced input: PBMCs or T cells enriched from blood (not recorded which). Receptors originate from a man aged 65 to 85 who had been exposed to COVID-19. Each CDR3 is given without its conserved first and last residue. A D gene is named only where the DNA matches it firmly.

d_gene	v_gene	j_gene	len	CDR3aa
TRBD2	TRBV7-2	TRBJ2-7	12	ASSEGLAGLEEN
TRBD2	TRBV30	TRBJ2-1	15	AWSLGTSGGVNNEQF
-	TRBV2	TRBJ2-7	10	ASGDTRYEQY
-	TRBV7-6	TRBJ2-2	13	ASSFVEVGTGELF
TRBD1	TRBV24-1	TRBJ2-1	13	ATSDRDRPYNEQF
-	TRBV4-3	TRBJ1-2	13	ASSPTLPGDLGYT
-	TRBV5-6	TRBJ2-7	11	ASSLAGSDEQY
-	TRBV7-6	TRBJ2-2	13	ASSLRQTNTGELF
-	TRBV5-4	TRBJ1-2	11	ASSWGGTSGYT
TRBD1	TRBV28	TRBJ1-5	13	ASSIKQGRDQPQH
-	TRBV7-2	TRBJ2-5	14	ASSFRGAVEGETQY
TRBD2	TRBV5-6	TRBJ2-3	11	ASSFWGGDTQY
TRBD2	TRBV19	TRBJ2-1	12	ASSGQRGVGEQF
-	TRBV15	TRBJ2-3	12	ATSRGGDTDTQY
TRBD1	TRBV5-1	TRBJ2-3	13	ASSSTGYTTDTQY
-	TRBV18	TRBJ1-5	12	ASSLRDTHQPQH
-	TRBV2	TRBJ1-2	12	ASSELRGNYGYT
-	TRBV6-5	TRBJ1-2	12	ASSYSMGDYGYT
-	TRBV5-1	TRBJ2-5	13	ASSFRPGSQETQY
-	TRBV28	TRBJ1-1	11	ASGNTMNTEAF
-	TRBV29-1	TRBJ1-1	12	SVEYRETGTEAF
-	TRBV18	TRBJ1-2	14	ASSLTNLRESYGYT
TRBD1	TRBV4-3	TRBJ1-5	11	ASGQGLRQPQH
-	TRBV29-1	TRBJ2-7	12	SVELGQDSYEQY
-	TRBV9	TRBJ1-5	12	ASSDTGNNQPQH
TRBD1	TRBV5-1	TRBJ2-7	13	ASSSGGTGSYEQY
-	TRBV19	TRBJ1-1	15	ASSHLPGGSMNTEAF
TRBD1	TRBV7-9	TRBJ1-3	13	ASSWGQGQRNTIY
TRBD1	TRBV19	TRBJ2-5	11	ASRDRGQETQY
-	TRBV4-3	TRBJ1-1	13	ASSQGDTMNTEAF
-	TRBV19	TRBJ1-5	12	ASSTGLENQPQH
TRBD1	TRBV9	TRBJ1-2	12	ASSPDGTGYGYT
-	TRBV5-4	TRBJ2-7	12	ASSLDRSSYEQY
-	TRBV5-1	TRBJ1-3	13	ASSPGAASGNTIY
TRBD2	TRBV5-1	TRBJ2-1	13	ASSLIGLESDEQF
TRBD1	TRBV9	TRBJ2-1	13	ASVPGQGSYNEQF
-	TRBV7-9	TRBJ2-7	11	ASSLGGFYEQY
-	TRBV6-1	TRBJ1-5	12	ASSDGLKPQPQH
-	TRBV5-4	TRBJ2-5	12	ASSLDPGGETQY
TRBD2	TRBV19	TRBJ2-2	14	ASSIAGGSGTGELF
TRBD1	TRBV9	TRBJ2-7	13	ASSLGQVPSYEQY
TRBD1	TRBV14	TRBJ2-2	13	ASSQGTGRTGELF
-	TRBV19	TRBJ2-2	14	ASSRSGFSGAGELF
-	TRBV29-1	TRBJ1-1	11	SVVIREGTEAF
-	TRBV4-1	TRBJ1-1	12	ASSQPLGRTEAF